The 19 T cell receptor beta chains below all came from one sample that was sequenced in a study of beta chain features in type 1 diabetes. The isolated RNA, all of it, was reverse transcribed, so expressed TCRB transcripts were what got sequenced. Here immunoSEQ multiplex PCR was the method, and the copy in TCRdb shows in-frame clones only, minus some. The table records 300,000 to 400,000 clones, about 10% of them present only once. Specimen: naive CD4+ T cells from blood. Receptor source: a young woman in good health.

The chain recombines TRBV29-1 with TRBJ1-1; D is uncertain. The CDR3 is 14 amino acids. Germline values: CDR1 SQVTM, CDR2 ANQGSEA. The germline V and J ends were trimmed by 4 bases and 0 bases, with 12 bases remaining between them. The CDR3, as DNA: TGCAGCGTTGCAGTTGGTTCCATGAACACTGAAGCTTTCTTT. The encoded protein is CSVAVGSMNTEAFF.

The rearrangement joins TRBV29-1 to TRBJ2-7; D might be TRBD2 (5 bases). This CDR3 comprises 12 residues. Germline loops: CDR1 SQVTM, CDR2 ANQGSEA. V shed 2 bases and J shed 6 bases, with 11 bases lying between them. The DNA for the CDR3 is TGCAGCGTTGAACAAGGGCGGGTCGAGCAGTACTTC. Protein: CSVEQGRVEQYF.

The V and J genes are TRBV19 and TRBJ2-5; possible D gene TRBD2, 6 bases. This CDR3 spans 12 amino acids. Germline V CDR1 and CDR2: LNHDA, SQIVND (reference sequence). Trimming shortened V by 3 bases and J by 4 bases, and 6 bases separated the two germline ends. CDR3 residues: CASSMGGETQYF. CDR3 in DNA: TGTGCCAGTAGTATGGGGGGAGAGACCCAGTACTTC.

Worth noting for this clone: A read error may produce the germline difference seen at one junction end. The rearrangement links TRBV30 to TRBJ2-2, with TRBD1 matching 7 bases. Germline loops: CDR1 GTSNPN, CDR2 SVGIG (reference sequence). This CDR3 region has 12 residues. The CDR3 protein is CAWNRGTGELFF. CDR3 DNA sequence: TGTGCGTGGAACAGGGGCACCGGGGAGCTGTTTTTT.

The V call is TRBV7-9, the J call TRBJ2-5; the D gene is possibly TRBD1 (6 bases). Germline loops: CDR1 SEHNR, CDR2 FQNEAQ (reference sequence). V was pared by 5 bases and J by 4 bases, with 14 bases between. This CDR3 contains 14 residues. CDR3 residues: CASSTRGIGETQYF. CDR3 nucleotide sequence: TGTGCCAGCAGCACCAGGGGAATTGGAGAGACCCAGTACTTC. Full variable domain (remainder filled in from reference TRBV7-9 and TRBJ2-5): DTGVSQNPRHKITKRGQNVTFRCDPISEHNRLYWYRQTLGQGPEFLTYFQNEAQLEKSRLLSDRFSAERPKGSFSTLEIQRTEQGDSAMYLCASSTRGIGETQYFGPGTRLLVL.

This clone appeared a few times. V and J are TRBV10-3 and TRBJ2-7; 8 positions agree with TRBD2. Germline CDR1 ENHRY, CDR2 SYGVKD. This CDR3 has 18 residues. V lost 0 bases and J lost 5; bases outside the gene matches: 15. The CDR3 region is CAISESPQRETLLDEQYF. The CDR3 nucleotides read TGTGCCATCAGTGAGTCTCCCCAGCGGGAGACTCTTTTGGACGAGCAGTACTTC.

This clone showed up just a few times. The rearrangement links TRBV7-9 to TRBJ2-4; 7 bases match TRBD2. In germline, CDR1 is SEHNR, CDR2 FQNEAQ (reference sequence). This CDR3 has 11 residues. Trimming took 5 bases from V and 9 from J; bases not matched to a gene: 1. This CDR3 reads CASSPGGIQYF. The DNA of the CDR3 is TGTGCCAGCAGCCCGGGGGGCATTCAGTACTTC.

In this sample, this clone turned up a few times. This sequence joins TRBV28 and TRBJ1-5; tentative D call: TRBD1 (5 bases). CDR3 length: 14 amino acids. Germline V gene data show CDR1 as MDHEN and CDR2 as SYDVKM. The V gene lost 7 bases and the J gene lost 6 bases, with 16 bases spanning the gap. The CDR3 region is CASTIGRRGQPQHF. CDR3 DNA: TGTGCCAGCACTATCGGACGGAGGGGTCAGCCCCAGCATTTT.

The chain carries TRBV30 and TRBJ1-4, with no clear D. Germline V gene lookup returns CDR1 GTSNPN and CDR2 SVGIG (reference sequence). V was cut by 2 bases and J by 3 bases, with 10 bases left in between. The CDR3 consists of 14 residues. The CDR3 reads CAWSPGNPNEKLFF. The CDR3, as DNA: TGTGCCTGGAGTCCAGGAAATCCTAATGAAAAACTGTTTTTT.

The rearrangement links TRBV28 to TRBJ1-2; weak D call: TRBD1 (5 bases). The length of the CDR3 is 13 residues. From germline, CDR1 is MDHEN and CDR2 SYDVKM. V was shortened by 7 bases and J by 7 bases, with 16 bases between the two germline ends. The CDR3 loop is CASIAGTRRGYTF. The CDR3 nucleotides are TGTGCCAGCATCGCAGGGACTAGGCGTGGCTACACCTTC.

This chain joins TRBV29-1 and TRBJ1-1; possibly TRBD1 for D (5 bases). CDR1 is SQVTM, CDR2 ANQGSEA, per germline. The CDR3 sequence is 13 residues long. The ends were cut back, 3 bases at V and 4 bases at J, with 12 bases in the middle. The CDR3 here is CSVEGRRGTEAFF. The CDR3 bases are TGCAGCGTTGAGGGTAGGAGGGGCACTGAAGCTTTCTTT. Full variable domain (outside the CDR3, taken from reference TRBV29-1 and TRBJ1-1): SAVISQKPSRDICQRGTSLTIQCQVDSQVTMMFWYRQQPGQSLTLIATANQGSEATYESGFVIDKFPISRPNLTFSTLTVSNMSPEDSSIYLCSVEGRRGTEAFFGQGTRLTVV.

The V gene is TRBV29-1, the J gene TRBJ2-5; 7 bases align to TRBD1. CDR1 and CDR2 (germline): SQVTM, ANQGSEA. CDR3 length equals 13 residues. Trimming cost V 3 bases and J 2 bases; bases outside gene matches: 3. The CDR3 here is CSVDRDSQETQYF. CDR3 in DNA: TGCAGCGTTGATAGGGACAGTCAAGAGACCCAGTACTTC.

In DNA form, the CDR3 reads TGTGCCAGCAGTTTACTCCCGGGGGGCCGTGGGGAATACAATGAGCAGTTCTTC. Protein product: CASSLLPGGRGEYNEQFF. The chain has TRBV27 and TRBJ2-1; maybe TRBD2 (7 bases). The CDR3 consists of 18 residues. V lost 2 bases and J 4 bases, leaving 21 bases between the germline ends. Germline V lookup: CDR1 MNHEY, CDR2 SMNVEV (reference sequence).

The CDR3 sequence: CASSLGGPYEQYF. CDR3 DNA: TGTGCCAGCAGCTTAGGTGGCCCCTACGAGCAGTACTTC. The chain combines TRBV11-2 with TRBJ2-7; no definite D call. Germline assignment: CDR1 SGHAT and CDR2 FQNNGV. V lost 1 base and J lost 2, with 6 bases in between. The CDR3 is made up of 13 amino acids.

This clone was counted only a few times. J is TRBJ2-1 and V is TRBV14; 13 nucleotides agree with TRBD2. Germline V gene lookup returns CDR1 SGHDN and CDR2 FVKESK. Trimming removed 2 bases from V and 10 bases from J; junction bases left unmatched: 11. The CDR3 contains 17 residues. The CDR3 nucleotides read TGTGCCAGCAGCCAATTCCTCACTAGCGGGAGGGCTTGGGAGCAGTTCTTC. Protein: CASSQFLTSGRAWEQFF.

The rearrangement links TRBV5-4 to TRBJ2-7, with a tentative D call TRBD2 (5 bases). Germline values: CDR1 SGHNT, CDR2 YYREEE (reference sequence). The CDR3 covers 14 residues. The V end lost 5 bases, the J end lost 2 bases, and 14 bases lay between the germline ends. The CDR3 is CASSVAGSPYEQYF. The CDR3 DNA is TGTGCCAGCAGTGTAGCTGGGAGCCCCTACGAGCAGTACTTC.

This sequence joins TRBV30 and TRBJ2-5, with D unresolved. The CDR3 has 10 residues. Germline V lookup: CDR1 GTSNPN, CDR2 SVGIG (reference sequence). V shed 7 bases and J shed 1 base, with 4 bases lying between them. CDR3 in DNA: TGTGCCTTCGGCCAAGAGACCCAGTACTTC. Translated, it gives CAFGQETQYF.

This chain uses TRBV29-1 with TRBJ1-3; D ambiguous. V lost 0 bases, J lost 4 bases, and 4 bases lay in between. This CDR3 has 12 residues. The germline V gene has CDR1 SQVTM and CDR2 ANQGSEA. Here the CDR3 reads CSVEDVGNTIYF. For the CDR3, the DNA is TGCAGCGTTGAAGACGTGGGAAACACCATATATTTT.

The sample holds a few counts of this clone. The chain has TRBV6-6 and TRBJ2-1; D perhaps matches TRBD1 (7 bases). This CDR3 has 12 amino acids. Germline V gene sequence: CDR1 MNHNY, CDR2 SVGAGI (reference sequence). The V gene lost 6 bases and the J gene lost 9 bases, with 12 bases spanning the gap. CDR3 protein: CASRQQGGEQFF. In DNA form, the CDR3 reads TGTGCCAGCAGACAGCAGGGGGGTGAGCAGTTCTTC.